One and the same sample provided the 15 T cell receptor beta chains below, sequenced in a study of shared clonotypes between healthy human individuals. Method: immunoSEQ multiplex PCR; TCRdb's copy keeps in-frame clones and lacks some. The data show around 2.5 million clones, with under 95% seen just once and about 0.34% held by the top ten. Sequencing was done on a sample of naive CD4+ T cells from PBMCs. Subset given: CD45RA+ positively selected. The receptors derive from a man aged 18 to 29 in good health. Some clones in this sample may be carry-over from other donors' samples.

The V call is TRBV5-1, the J call TRBJ2-5; a possible D gene is TRBD2 (6 bases). Germline CDR1 SGHRS, CDR2 YFSETQ. The CDR3 totals 13 residues. V was clipped by 0 bases and J by 11 bases, with 14 bases between them. The CDR3 loop is CASSLVGLWEQYF. The DNA for the CDR3 is TGCGCCAGCAGCTTGGTGGGACTCTGGGAGCAGTACTTC.

The chain links TRBV6-6 to TRBJ2-2, with 9 bases aligning to TRBD2. V shed 6 bases, J shed 7 bases, and the junction held 6 bases outside the gene matches. Germline loops: CDR1 MNHNY, CDR2 SVGAGI (reference sequence). This CDR3 contains 14 residues. The CDR3 is CASSTSGSGGELFF. CDR3 coding DNA: TGTGCCAGCAGCACTAGCGGGTCCGGCGGGGAGCTGTTTTTT.

This clone was seen only once. The same CDR3 also results from other DNA sequences found in this sample. V is TRBV5-6 and J is TRBJ1-5; D remains ambiguous. Trimming cost V 0 bases and J 4 bases, with 5 bases left between them. The CDR3 sequence is 13 residues long. Germline loops: CDR1 SGHDT, CDR2 YYEEEE. In nucleotides, the CDR3 is TGTGCCAGCAGCTTGGGGGTGAATCAGCCCCAGCATTTT. This gives the protein CASSLGVNQPQHF.

This chain links TRBV7-2 with TRBJ2-5; D gene uncertain. The CDR3 length is 14 residues. Germline CDR1 reads SGHTA; CDR2 reads FQGNSA. V dropped 8 bases and J dropped 5 bases, with 18 bases sitting between them. CDR3 residues: CASRDSAVVETQYF. DNA for the CDR3: TGTGCCAGCCGCGACTCGGCAGTCGTGGAGACCCAGTACTTC.

The V gene is TRBV20-1, the J gene TRBJ2-5; D is undetermined. Germline lookup yields CDR1 DFQATT and CDR2 SNEGSKA (reference sequence). V lost 3 bases and J 5 bases, leaving 7 bases between the germline ends. CDR3 length: 11 residues. CDR3 in amino acids: CSASLTETQYF. As DNA, the CDR3 is TGCAGTGCTAGTCTTACGGAGACCCAGTACTTC.

The chain links TRBV28 to TRBJ1-5; TRBD1 aligns across 11 bases. J gave up 6 bases and V 2 bases, and 6 bases lay outside the gene matches. CDR3 length: 16 amino acids. The germline CDR1 and CDR2 sequences are MDHEN and SYDVKM. This CDR3 is CASSLILGQGVQPQHF. CDR3 nucleotides: TGTGCCAGCAGTTTAATTCTGGGACAGGGGGTTCAGCCCCAGCATTTT.

The chain recombines TRBV18 with TRBJ2-1, with a tentative D call TRBD2 (6 bases). There are 16 residues in the CDR3. From germline, CDR1 is KGHSH and CDR2 LQKENI. V shed 3 bases and J shed 4 bases, with 16 bases lying between them. In DNA form, the CDR3 reads TGTGCCAGCTCACCTCCCGGGAGACAACCATACAATGAGCAGTTCTTC. Protein sequence: CASSPPGRQPYNEQFF.

This chain links TRBV7-9 with TRBJ2-1; no definite D call. Per the germline V gene, CDR1 is SEHNR and CDR2 is FQNEAQ (reference sequence). CDR3 length equals 16 residues. Trimming removed 1 base from V and 2 bases from J, with 12 bases in between. For the CDR3, the DNA is TGTGCCAGCAGCTTAGAGTGGGTAACTCCCTACAATGAGCAGTTCTTC. It specifies CASSLEWVTPYNEQFF. The entire variable domain, with the rest obtained from reference TRBV7-9 and TRBJ2-1, is as follows: DTGVSQNPRHKITKRGQNVTFRCDPISEHNRLYWYRQTLGQGPEFLTYFQNEAQLEKSRLLSDRFSAERPKGSFSTLEIQRTEQGDSAMYLCASSLEWVTPYNEQFFGPGTRLTVL.

CDR3 in amino acids: CASSTTPSGKHEQFF. The DNA for the CDR3 is TGTGCCAGCAGTACCACACCTAGCGGGAAACATGAGCAGTTCTTC. The rearrangement joins TRBV6-5 to TRBJ2-1, with 9 positions matching TRBD2. Germline CDR1 is MNHEY and CDR2 is SVGAGI. The CDR3 has 15 residues. The V segment lost 5 bases and the J segment 8 bases; nucleotides outside the gene matches: 10.

The chain joins TRBV27 to TRBJ1-5; the match to TRBD1 covers 9 bases. The CDR3 length is 16 residues. Germline-derived CDR1 and CDR2 are MNHEY and SMNVEV (reference sequence). V gave up 5 bases and J gave up 1 base; unmatched junction bases: 6. CDR3 in DNA: TGTGCCAGCAGTCCCTTAGGGACAGGGAGCAATCAGCCCCAGCATTTT. Its translation is CASSPLGTGSNQPQHF.

This rearrangement joins TRBV7-3 to TRBJ2-1, with 11 bases fitting TRBD2. Germline V CDR1 and CDR2: SGHTA, FQGTGA. V was pared by 6 bases and J by 4 bases, with 5 bases of the junction left unmatched. There are 15 residues in the CDR3. The CDR3 DNA reads TGTGCCAGCAGGCAGACTAGCGGGGAATACAATGAGCAGTTCTTC. Translated: CASRQTSGEYNEQFF. The entire variable domain, with the rest obtained from reference TRBV7-3 and TRBJ2-1, is as follows: GAGVSQTPSNKVTEKGKYVELRCDPISGHTALYWYRQSLGQGPEFLIYFQGTGAADDSGLPNDRFFAVRPEGSVSTLKIQRTERGDSAVYLCASRQTSGEYNEQFFGPGTRLTVL.

This clone was counted a single time. The gene calls are TRBV28 and TRBJ2-1, with 7 bases matching TRBD2. Germline CDR1 is MDHEN and CDR2 is SYDVKM. This CDR3 contains 15 residues. J lost 4 bases, V lost 8 bases, and 11 bases had no gene match. CDR3 DNA sequence: TGTGCCAGCCCCTCTCCGGGACTAACGTACAATGAGCAGTTCTTC. Translation gives CASPSPGLTYNEQFF. Complete variable domain (other parts from reference TRBV28 and TRBJ2-1): DVKVTQSSRYLVKRTGEKVFLECVQDMDHENMFWYRQDPGLGLRLIYFSYDVKMKEKGDIPEGYSVSREKKERFSLILESASTNQTSMYLCASPSPGLTYNEQFFGPGTRLTVL.

This chain joins TRBV2 and TRBJ1-1; D might be TRBD1 (6 bases). V lost 4 bases to trimming and J lost 11 bases, with 23 bases between them. This CDR3 has 15 residues. From germline, CDR1 is SNHLY and CDR2 FYNNEI. The CDR3 DNA is TGTGCCAGCAGTGGTCGGGGGGCAGGTCAACGTCGGGCTTTCTTT. It translates to CASSGRGAGQRRAFF.

The V and J genes are TRBV5-4 and TRBJ2-3, with 9 bases fitting TRBD2. V dropped 0 bases and J dropped 5; count of bases not matched to a gene: 4. CDR1 is SGHNT, CDR2 YYREEE, per germline (reference sequence). The CDR3 extends over 15 amino acids. CDR3 nucleotide sequence: TGTGCCAGCAGCTTGGCTAGCGGGGCGAAAGATACGCAGTATTTT. Encoded protein: CASSLASGAKDTQYF.

The chain combines TRBV28 with TRBJ2-3, with 11 bases lining up with TRBD2. Trimming removed 7 bases from V and 2 bases from J; junction bases left unmatched: 8. From germline, CDR1 is MDHEN and CDR2 SYDVKM. This CDR3 is 16 amino acids long. The DNA for the CDR3 is TGTGCCAGCACCATTCAGGGACTAGCGGTCACAGATACGCAGTATTTT. It encodes CASTIQGLAVTDTQYF.